This entry lists 10 T cell receptor beta chains sequenced from one sample in a study of blood T cells in healthy people across ages. A second PCR, run for roughly 7 to 12 cycles, used a sample-barcoded 5' primer plus a J-beta primer mix. MiXCR, run by TCRdb on the 5' RACE reads, gives a single entry per CDR3 protein. Altogether 1,800,000 or so distinct CDR3 sequences are present, more than 35% being singletons, with the ten largest covering approximately 22%. The sequenced sample was blood. The receptors here all came from a human donor in good health.

The rearrangement uses TRBV16 and TRBJ1-1; 7 bases agree with TRBD1. The germline V gene has CDR1 KGHSY and CDR2 FQNENV. J was trimmed by 6 bases and V by 4 bases; bases with no gene match: 8. The CDR3 extends over 14 amino acids. The DNA of the CDR3 is TGTGCCAGCAGCCCGATGACAGGGACCGCTGAAGCTTTCTTT. Translating it yields CASSPMTGTAEAFF.

This clonotype was seen a few times. The chain uses TRBV7-9 and TRBJ2-1; 10 bases fit TRBD2. This CDR3 is built from 15 residues. CDR1 is SEHNR and CDR2 is FQNEAQ in the germline V gene (reference sequence). V shed 5 bases and J 6 bases; nucleotides not matched to a gene: 7. The CDR3 DNA reads as TGTGCCAGCAGCGTACCGGGACTAGCGTCCAATGAGCAGTTCTTC. Translated, it gives CASSVPGLASNEQFF. The variable domain in full, with the rest retrieved from reference TRBV7-9 and TRBJ2-1, is DTGVSQNPRHKITKRGQNVTFRCDPISEHNRLYWYRQTLGQGPEFLTYFQNEAQLEKSRLLSDRFSAERPKGSFSTLEIQRTEQGDSAMYLCASSVPGLASNEQFFGPGTRLTVL.

This clonotype was detected a few times. J is TRBJ2-7 and V is TRBV4-2, with unresolved D. Deletions cut 3 bases from V and 0 bases from J, with 12 bases between. The CDR3 sequence is 15 residues long. CDR1 and CDR2 from the germline V gene are LGHNA and YNFKEQ. The CDR3 sequence is CASSQGGEVSYEQYF. The CDR3, as DNA: TGTGCCAGCAGCCAGGGCGGCGAGGTCTCCTACGAGCAGTACTTC.

The rearrangement joins TRBV6-5 to TRBJ2-7, with D tentatively TRBD1 or TRBD2 (5 bases each). The CDR3 has 13 residues. Between the trimmed V and J ends, which lost 7 bases and 4 bases, there was a span of 14 bases. Looked up from germline, CDR1 is MNHEY and CDR2 is SVGAGI. In nucleotides, the CDR3 is TGTGCCAGCATGGTGGGGACGGAATACGAGCAGTACTTC. Amino acid sequence: CASMVGTEYEQYF.

This clonotype was seen only a few times. The chain combines TRBV20-1 with TRBJ2-5, with D possibly TRBD2 on 5 matching bases. V was clipped by 6 bases and J by 2 bases, with 22 bases between them. The CDR3 spans 16 residues. CDR1 and CDR2 from the germline V gene are DFQATT and SNEGSKA (reference sequence). CDR3 coding DNA: TGCAGTGCCAAGTATCCCCGAGACTACGCACAAGAGACCCAGTACTTC. Protein product: CSAKYPRDYAQETQYF.

The V gene is TRBV28, the J gene TRBJ2-1, with 10 bases fitting TRBD2. Germline assignment: CDR1 MDHEN and CDR2 SYDVKM. The CDR3 consists of 13 residues. After removal of 8 bases from V and 8 bases from J, the junction contained 6 bases not matched to a gene. The CDR3 bases are TGTGCCAGCTGGAGCGGGGGGGCCGATGAGCAGTTCTTC. It translates to CASWSGGADEQFF.

The J gene is TRBJ2-1, the V gene TRBV20-1; perhaps TRBD1 as D (6 bases). The germline V gene encodes CDR1 DFQATT and CDR2 SNEGSKA (reference sequence). The CDR3 covers 15 residues. Trimming cost V 0 bases and J 2 bases, with 11 bases left between them. CDR3 region: CSARDWQGTYNEQFF. The CDR3 DNA sequence: TGCAGTGCTAGAGATTGGCAGGGGACCTACAATGAGCAGTTCTTC.

This clonotype was detected only a few times. The rearrangement links TRBV27 to TRBJ1-5; D uncertain. The CDR3 extends over 16 amino acids. CDR1 MNHEY and CDR2 SMNVEV come from the germline V gene (reference sequence). The V end lost 5 bases, the J end lost 0 bases, and 14 bases lay between the germline ends. The CDR3 DNA sequence: TGTGCCAGCAGTGCCCTGACGCCGTATAGCAATCAGCCCCAGCATTTT. This gives the protein CASSALTPYSNQPQHF.

As regards this clonotype: This sequence may be a read error, since a much larger clone differs from it by one base. This CDR3 reads CSAAQGLNYEQYF. CDR3 in DNA: TGCAGCGCCGCCCAGGGGCTCAACTACGAGCAGTACTTC. The chain recombines TRBV29-1 with TRBJ2-5; perhaps TRBD1 as D (6 bases). The DNA end is a closer match to TRBJ2-7, so the J assignment may be wrong. CDR1 is SQVTM and CDR2 is ANQGSEA in the germline V gene. This CDR3 has 13 residues.

The gene calls are TRBV7-2 and TRBJ1-5, with a weak D call TRBD1 (5 bases). Trimming cost V 2 bases and J 7 bases, with 12 bases left between them. This CDR3 spans 14 amino acids. The germline V gene encodes CDR1 SGHTA and CDR2 FQGNSA. The CDR3 DNA sequence: TGTGCCAGCAGCTTAATTTGGGGGGAGCAGCCCCAGCATTTT. Its protein product is CASSLIWGEQPQHF.